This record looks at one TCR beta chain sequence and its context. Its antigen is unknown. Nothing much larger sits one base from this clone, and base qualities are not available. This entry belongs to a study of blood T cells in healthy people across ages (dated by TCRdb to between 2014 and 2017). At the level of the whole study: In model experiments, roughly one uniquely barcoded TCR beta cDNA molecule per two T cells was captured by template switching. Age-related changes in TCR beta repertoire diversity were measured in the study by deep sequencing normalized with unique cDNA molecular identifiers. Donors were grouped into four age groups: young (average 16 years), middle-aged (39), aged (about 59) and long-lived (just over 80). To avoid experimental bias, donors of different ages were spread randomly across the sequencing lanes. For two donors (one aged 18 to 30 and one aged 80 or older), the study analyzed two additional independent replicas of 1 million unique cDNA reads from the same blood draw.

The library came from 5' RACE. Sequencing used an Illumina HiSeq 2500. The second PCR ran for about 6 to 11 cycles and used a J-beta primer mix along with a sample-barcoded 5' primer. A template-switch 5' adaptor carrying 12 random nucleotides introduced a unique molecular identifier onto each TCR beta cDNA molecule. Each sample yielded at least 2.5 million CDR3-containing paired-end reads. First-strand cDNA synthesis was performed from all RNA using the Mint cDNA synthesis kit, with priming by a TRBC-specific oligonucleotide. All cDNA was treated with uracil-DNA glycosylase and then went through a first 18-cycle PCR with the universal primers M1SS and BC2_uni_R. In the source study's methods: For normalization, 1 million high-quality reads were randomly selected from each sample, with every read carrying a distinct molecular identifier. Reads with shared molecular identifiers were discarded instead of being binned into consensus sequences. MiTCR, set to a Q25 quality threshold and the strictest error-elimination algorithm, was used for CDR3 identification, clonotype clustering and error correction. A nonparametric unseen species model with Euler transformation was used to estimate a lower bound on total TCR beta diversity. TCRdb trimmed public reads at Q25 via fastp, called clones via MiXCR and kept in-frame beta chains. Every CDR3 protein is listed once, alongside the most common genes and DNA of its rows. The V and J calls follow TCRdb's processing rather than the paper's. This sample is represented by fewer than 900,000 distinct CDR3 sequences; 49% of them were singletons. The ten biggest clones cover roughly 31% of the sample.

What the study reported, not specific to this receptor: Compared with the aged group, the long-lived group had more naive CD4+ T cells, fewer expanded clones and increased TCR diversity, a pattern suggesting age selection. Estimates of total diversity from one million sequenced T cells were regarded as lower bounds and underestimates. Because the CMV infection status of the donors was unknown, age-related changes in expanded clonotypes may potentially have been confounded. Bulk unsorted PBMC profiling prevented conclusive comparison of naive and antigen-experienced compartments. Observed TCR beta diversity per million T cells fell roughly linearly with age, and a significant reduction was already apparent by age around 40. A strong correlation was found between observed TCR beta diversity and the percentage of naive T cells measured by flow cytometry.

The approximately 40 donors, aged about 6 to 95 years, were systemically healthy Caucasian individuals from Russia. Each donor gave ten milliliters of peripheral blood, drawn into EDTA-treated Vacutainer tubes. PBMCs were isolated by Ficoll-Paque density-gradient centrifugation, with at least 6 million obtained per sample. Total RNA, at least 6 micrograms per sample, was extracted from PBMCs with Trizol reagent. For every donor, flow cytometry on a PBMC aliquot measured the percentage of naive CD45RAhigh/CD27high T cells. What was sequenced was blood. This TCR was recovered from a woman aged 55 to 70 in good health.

The CDR3 reads as follows: CAISRPGQGWPNEKLFF. The bases are TGTGCCATCTCCCGTCCGGGACAGGGGTGGCCTAATGAAAAACTGTTTTTT. The sequence joins TRBV21-1 to TRBJ1-4; TRBD1 reflects the table's D call only, with no check against the DNA. TRBV21-1 is a known pseudogene. Including the terminal cysteine and phenylalanine, the CDR3 comprises 17 residues. The sequence is cut down to CDR3 DNA, 51 bases in frame from base 1.